The rows below give T cell receptor beta chains drawn from one sample of a study of blood T cell repertoires in COVID-19. Clones were read by immunoSEQ multiplex PCR, and TCRdb kept only the in-frame ones, dropping some. The sample holds roughly 330,000 clones, roughly 89% seen once. Source material: peripheral blood. The receptors stem from a young man with COVID-19, enrolled during active disease. The CDR3 runs from the conserved cysteine through the conserved F or W. D genes are given only for firm matches. The listing skips clone size in some rows; elsewhere it reads once, few, many or a size class.

size: .
J: TRBJ2-7
V: TRBV6-1
D: TRBD2
DNA: TGTGCCAGCAGTGAAATGGGGACTAGCGGGTGGTACGAGCAGTACTTC
CDR3: CASSEMGTSGWYEQYF

size: .
J: TRBJ1-2
V: TRBV19
D: .
DNA: TGTGCCAGTAGCTACTCGGAGGGCGTTTATGGCTACACCTTC
CDR3: CASSYSEGVYGYTF

size: once
J: TRBJ1-2
V: TRBV6-5
D: .
DNA: TGTGCCAGCAGTTACATCAGGGGCTCGGGCTACACCTTC
CDR3: CASSYIRGSGYTF

size: once
J: TRBJ1-2
V: TRBV27
D: TRBD1
DNA: TGTGCCAGCAGTTTAAAGGGACAGTTCAATGGCTACACCTTC
CDR3: CASSLKGQFNGYTF

size: .
J: TRBJ1-4
V: TRBV6-5
D: .
DNA: TGTGCCAGCAGTTACCTCCCTGCAACTAATGAAAAACTGTTTTTT
CDR3: CASSYLPATNEKLFF

size: .
J: TRBJ2-7
V: TRBV14
D: TRBD1
DNA: TGTGCCAGCAGTGGGGACAGGGCGAGCTCCTACGAGCAGTACTTC
CDR3: CASSGDRASSYEQYF

size: .
J: TRBJ2-7
V: TRBV5-6
D: .
DNA: TGTGCCAGCAGCTTGGCCTGGCGGGAACAGTACTTC
CDR3: CASSLAWREQYF

size: .
J: TRBJ1-3
V: TRBV27
D: TRBD1
DNA: TGTGCCAGCAGACGGGACAGCTCTGGAAACACCATATATTTT
CDR3: CASRRDSSGNTIYF

size: .
J: TRBJ2-1
V: TRBV4-1
D: .
DNA: TGCGCCAGCAGCCAGTCGCCTGGGAGCTCCTACAATGAGCAGTTCTTC
CDR3: CASSQSPGSSYNEQFF

size: .
J: TRBJ2-3
V: TRBV7-3
D: TRBD2
DNA: TGTGCCAGCAGCTATCTAGCGGGGCACACAGATACGCAGTATTTT
CDR3: CASSYLAGHTDTQYF

size: .
J: TRBJ1-5
V: TRBV18
D: TRBD1
DNA: TGTGCCAGCTCTCCCTTATCCGGGACAGGGGACAATCAGCCCCAGCATTTT
CDR3: CASSPLSGTGDNQPQHF